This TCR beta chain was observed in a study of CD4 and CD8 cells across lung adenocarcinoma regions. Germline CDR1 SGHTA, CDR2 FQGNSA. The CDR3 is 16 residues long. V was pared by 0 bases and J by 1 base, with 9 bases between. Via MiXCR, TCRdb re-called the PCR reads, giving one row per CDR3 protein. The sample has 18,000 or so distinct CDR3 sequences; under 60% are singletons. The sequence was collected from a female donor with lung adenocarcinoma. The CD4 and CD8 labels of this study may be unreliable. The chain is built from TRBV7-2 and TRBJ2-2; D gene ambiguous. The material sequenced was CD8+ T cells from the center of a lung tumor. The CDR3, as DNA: TGTGCCAGCAGCTTAGCGCTTTGGGGGAACACCGGGGAGCTGTTTTTT. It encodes CASSLALWGNTGELFF.